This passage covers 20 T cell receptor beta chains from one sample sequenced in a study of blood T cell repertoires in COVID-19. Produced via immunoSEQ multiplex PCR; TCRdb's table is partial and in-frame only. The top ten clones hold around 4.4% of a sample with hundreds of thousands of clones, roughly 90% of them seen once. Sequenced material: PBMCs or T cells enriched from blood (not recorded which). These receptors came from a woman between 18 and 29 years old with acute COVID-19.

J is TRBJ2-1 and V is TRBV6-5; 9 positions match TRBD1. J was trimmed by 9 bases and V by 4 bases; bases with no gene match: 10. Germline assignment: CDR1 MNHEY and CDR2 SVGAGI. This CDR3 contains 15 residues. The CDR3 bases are TGTGCCAGCAGTTTTTCCCGACAGGGGGATAGTGAGCAGTTCTTC. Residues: CASSFSRQGDSEQFF.

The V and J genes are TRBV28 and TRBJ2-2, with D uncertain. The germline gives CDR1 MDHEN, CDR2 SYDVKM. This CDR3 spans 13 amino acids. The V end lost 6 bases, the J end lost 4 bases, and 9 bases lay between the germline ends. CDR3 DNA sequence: TGTGCCAGCAGCCTCTTGTCCACCGGGGAGCTGTTTTTT. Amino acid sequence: CASSLLSTGELFF.

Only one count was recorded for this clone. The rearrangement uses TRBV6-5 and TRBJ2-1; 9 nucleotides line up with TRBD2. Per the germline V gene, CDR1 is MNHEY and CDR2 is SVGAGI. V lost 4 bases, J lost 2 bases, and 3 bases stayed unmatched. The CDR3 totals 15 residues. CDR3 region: CASSSKRGAYNEQFF. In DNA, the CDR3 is TGTGCCAGCAGTTCTAAGCGGGGGGCCTACAATGAGCAGTTCTTC.

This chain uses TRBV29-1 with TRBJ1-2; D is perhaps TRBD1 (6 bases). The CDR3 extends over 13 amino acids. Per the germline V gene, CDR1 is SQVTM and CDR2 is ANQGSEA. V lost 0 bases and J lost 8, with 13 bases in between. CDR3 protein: CSVEDVTGSGYTF. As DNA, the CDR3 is TGCAGCGTTGAAGACGTAACAGGGTCGGGCTACACCTTC.

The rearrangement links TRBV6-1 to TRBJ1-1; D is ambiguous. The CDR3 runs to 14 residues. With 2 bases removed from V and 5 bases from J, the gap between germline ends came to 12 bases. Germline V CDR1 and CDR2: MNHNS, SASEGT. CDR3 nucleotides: TGTGCCAGCAGTGAACCCGCACGGAGAACTGAAGCTTTCTTT. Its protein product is CASSEPARRTEAFF.

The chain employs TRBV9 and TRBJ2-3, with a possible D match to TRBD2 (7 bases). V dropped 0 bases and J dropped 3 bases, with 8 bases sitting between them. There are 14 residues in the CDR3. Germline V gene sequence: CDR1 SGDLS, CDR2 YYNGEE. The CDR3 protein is CASSVEGGTDTQYF. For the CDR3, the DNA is TGTGCCAGCAGCGTAGAGGGGGGGACAGATACGCAGTATTTT.

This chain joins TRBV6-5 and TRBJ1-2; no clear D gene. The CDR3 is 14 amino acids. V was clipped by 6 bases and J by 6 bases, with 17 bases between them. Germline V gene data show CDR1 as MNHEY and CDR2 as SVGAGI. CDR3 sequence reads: CASRVPREADGYTF. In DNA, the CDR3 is TGTGCCAGCAGGGTCCCGAGGGAAGCAGATGGCTACACCTTC.

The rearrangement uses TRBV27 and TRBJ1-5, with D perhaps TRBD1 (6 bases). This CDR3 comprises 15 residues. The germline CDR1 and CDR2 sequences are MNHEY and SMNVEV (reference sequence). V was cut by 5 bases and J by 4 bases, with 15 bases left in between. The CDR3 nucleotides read TGTGCCAGCAGTCCCATACAGGGAATTAATCAGCCCCAGCATTTT. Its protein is CASSPIQGINQPQHF.

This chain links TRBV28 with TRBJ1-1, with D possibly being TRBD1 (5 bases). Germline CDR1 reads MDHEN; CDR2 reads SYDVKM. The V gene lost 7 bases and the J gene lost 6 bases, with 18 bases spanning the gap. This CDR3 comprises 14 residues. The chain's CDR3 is CASTPGGIRAEAFF. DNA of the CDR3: TGTGCCAGCACTCCGGGGGGGATACGTGCTGAAGCTTTCTTT.

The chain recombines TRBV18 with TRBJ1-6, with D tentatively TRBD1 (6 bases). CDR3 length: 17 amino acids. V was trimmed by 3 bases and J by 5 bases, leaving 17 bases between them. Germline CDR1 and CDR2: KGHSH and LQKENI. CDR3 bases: TGTGCCAGCTCACCTTTCCCGATCAGGGGTAATAATTCACCCCTCCACTTT. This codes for CASSPFPIRGNNSPLHF.

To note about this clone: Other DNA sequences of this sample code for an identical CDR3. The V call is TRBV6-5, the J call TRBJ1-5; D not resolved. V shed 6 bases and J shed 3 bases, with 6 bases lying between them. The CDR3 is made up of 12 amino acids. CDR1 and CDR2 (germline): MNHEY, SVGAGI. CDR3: CASRAPNQPQHF. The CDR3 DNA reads TGTGCCAGCAGAGCCCCCAATCAGCCCCAGCATTTT.

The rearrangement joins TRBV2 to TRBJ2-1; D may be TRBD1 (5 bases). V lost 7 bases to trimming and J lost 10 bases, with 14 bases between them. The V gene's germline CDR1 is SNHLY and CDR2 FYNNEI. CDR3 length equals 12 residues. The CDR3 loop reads CASNLIRTEQFF. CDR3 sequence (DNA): TGTGCCAGCAATTTAATCAGGACAGAGCAGTTCTTC.

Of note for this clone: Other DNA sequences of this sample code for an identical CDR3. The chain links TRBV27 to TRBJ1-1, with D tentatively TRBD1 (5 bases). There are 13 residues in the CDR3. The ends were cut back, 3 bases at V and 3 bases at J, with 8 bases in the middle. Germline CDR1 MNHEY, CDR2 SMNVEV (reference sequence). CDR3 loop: CASSFSGYTEAFF. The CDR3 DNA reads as TGTGCCAGCAGTTTTTCAGGGTACACTGAAGCTTTCTTT.

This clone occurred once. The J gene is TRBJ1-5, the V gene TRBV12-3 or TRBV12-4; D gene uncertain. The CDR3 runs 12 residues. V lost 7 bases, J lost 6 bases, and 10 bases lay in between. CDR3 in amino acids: CASTLAGQPQHF. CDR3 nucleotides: TGTGCCAGCACCCTGGCGGGTCAGCCCCAGCATTTT.

The CDR3: CASSSHSSNTEAFF. The CDR3 bases are TGTGCCAGCAGTTCACATAGCTCGAACACTGAAGCTTTCTTT. The chain links TRBV28 to TRBJ1-1; D call uncertain. Per germline, CDR1 MDHEN and CDR2 SYDVKM. The CDR3 is 14 amino acids. The ends were cut back, 4 bases at V and 1 base at J, with 10 bases in the middle.

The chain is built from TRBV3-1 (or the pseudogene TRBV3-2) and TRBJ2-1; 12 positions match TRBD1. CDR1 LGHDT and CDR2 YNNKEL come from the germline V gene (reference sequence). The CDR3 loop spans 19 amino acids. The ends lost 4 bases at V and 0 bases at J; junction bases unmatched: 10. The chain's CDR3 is CASSRLGTGGSISYNEQFF. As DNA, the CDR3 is TGTGCCAGCAGCCGGTTGGGGACAGGGGGCTCCATCTCCTACAATGAGCAGTTCTTC.

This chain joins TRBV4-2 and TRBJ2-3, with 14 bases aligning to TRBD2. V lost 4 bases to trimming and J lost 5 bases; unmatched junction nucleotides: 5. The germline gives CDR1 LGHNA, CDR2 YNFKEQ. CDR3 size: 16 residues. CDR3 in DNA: TGTGCCAGCAGCCGGGGACTAGCGGGAGTGAAAGATACGCAGTATTTT. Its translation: CASSRGLAGVKDTQYF.

CDR3 loop: CASSHPDRLSETQYF. As DNA, the CDR3 is TGCGCCAGCAGCCACCCGGACAGACTATCAGAGACCCAGTACTTC. The rearrangement joins TRBV4-1 to TRBJ2-5; TRBD1 might be the D (6 bases). Trimming took 3 bases from V and 4 from J, leaving 15 bases between them. The germline gives CDR1 MGHRA, CDR2 YSYEKL. The CDR3 contains 15 residues.

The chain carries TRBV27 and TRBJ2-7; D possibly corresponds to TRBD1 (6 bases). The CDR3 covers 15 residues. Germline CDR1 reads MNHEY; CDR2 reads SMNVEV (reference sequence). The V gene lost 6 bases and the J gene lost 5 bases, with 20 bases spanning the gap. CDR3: CASRNRVGGTHEQYF. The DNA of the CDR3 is TGTGCCAGCAGGAACAGGGTTGGGGGTACTCACGAGCAGTACTTC.

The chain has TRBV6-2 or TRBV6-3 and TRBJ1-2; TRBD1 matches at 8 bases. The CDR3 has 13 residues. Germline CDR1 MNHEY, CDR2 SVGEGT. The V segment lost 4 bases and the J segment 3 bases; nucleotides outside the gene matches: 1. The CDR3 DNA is TGTGCCAGCAGTTCCAGGGGGCACTATGGCTACACCTTC. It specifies CASSSRGHYGYTF.